What follows are 13 T cell receptor beta chains derived from one specimen sequenced in a study of blood T cells in healthy people across ages. Alongside a J-beta primer mix, a sample-barcoded 5' primer served in a second PCR lasting about 7 to 11 cycles. One entry per CDR3 protein results from TCRdb running MiXCR on the 5' RACE reads. The sample shows around 800,000 distinct CDR3 sequences, 40% to 65% of them seen only once. The material sequenced was blood. The origin of the receptors is a man older than 75 in good health.

This clonotype turned up a few times. The rearrangement joins TRBV2 to TRBJ2-1; possible D gene TRBD2, 6 bases. This CDR3 contains 13 residues. Trimming took off 11 bases at V and 8 bases at J, with 19 bases between the two ends. Germline values: CDR1 SNHLY, CDR2 FYNNEI. The CDR3 DNA reads TGTGCCGGTCTGGAGGGAGAGGCGGATGAGCAGTTCTTC. This sequence encodes CAGLEGEADEQFF.

The gene calls are TRBV27 and TRBJ1-2, with 7 bases identical to TRBD1. This CDR3 has 13 residues. Per germline, CDR1 MNHEY and CDR2 SMNVEV (reference sequence). J lost 5 bases, V lost 2 bases, and 2 bases had no gene match. The CDR3 loop reads CASSLQQGYGYTF. CDR3 in DNA: TGTGCCAGCAGTTTACAACAGGGGTATGGCTACACCTTC.

The chain is built from TRBV2 and TRBJ1-1, with TRBD1 as a possible D gene (6 bases). The germline V and J ends were trimmed by 8 bases and 0 bases, with 10 bases remaining between them. Germline V gene sequence: CDR1 SNHLY, CDR2 FYNNEI. The CDR3 extends over 13 amino acids. CDR3 sequence reads: CASRRDMNTEAFF. Here the CDR3 DNA reads TGTGCCAGCCGTAGGGACATGAACACTGAAGCTTTCTTT.

The rearrangement links TRBV10-3 to TRBJ2-7; 7 nucleotides line up with TRBD2. The better agreement between TRBJ2-5 and the DNA end casts doubt on the J call. CDR3 length equals 15 residues. CDR1 is ENHRY, CDR2 SYGVKD, per germline. The CDR3: CAISAKGLAEETQYF. The CDR3 nucleotides are TGTGCCATCAGTGCGAAGGGTCTAGCGGAAGAGACCCAGTACTTC.

This clonotype came up a few times. The rearrangement uses TRBV11-2 and TRBJ1-2; unclear D gene. The CDR3 is 14 amino acids. V gave up 5 bases and J gave up 2 bases, with 12 bases separating them. Germline V CDR1 and CDR2: SGHAT, FQNNGV. CDR3 loop: CASSHGEINYGYTF. CDR3 in DNA: TGTGCCAGCAGCCATGGAGAGATCAACTATGGCTACACCTTC.

V is TRBV20-1 and J is TRBJ2-7, with 14 positions matching TRBD2. CDR3 size: 17 residues. CDR1 DFQATT and CDR2 SNEGSKA come from the germline V gene (reference sequence). V shed 5 bases, J shed 5 bases, and the junction held 14 bases outside the gene matches. In DNA form, the CDR3 reads TGCAGTGCTGTACACCCGGGACTAGCGGGAGATTTCCACGAGCAGTACTTC. Its translation: CSAVHPGLAGDFHEQYF.

The V gene is TRBV11-2, the J gene TRBJ2-4; D is undetermined. This CDR3 comprises 11 residues. Looked up from germline, CDR1 is SGHAT and CDR2 is FQNNGV. Trimming removed 5 bases at V and 8 bases at J, with 7 bases between. The CDR3 DNA sequence: TGTGCCAGCAGCACCCGGGACATTCAGTACTTC. Encoded protein: CASSTRDIQYF.

This chain connects TRBV20-1 to TRBJ2-7; 9 nucleotides agree with TRBD1. After removal of 3 bases from V and 2 bases from J, the junction contained 5 bases not matched to a gene. Germline CDR1 is DFQATT and CDR2 is SNEGSKA (reference sequence). The CDR3 covers 14 residues. The CDR3 region is CSARVDRGTYEQYF. The CDR3, as DNA: TGCAGTGCTAGGGTAGACAGGGGGACCTACGAGCAGTACTTC.

This clonotype was counted a few times. The chain links TRBV5-1 to TRBJ2-7; D unresolved. Germline CDR1 SGHRS, CDR2 YFSETQ. V was shortened by 4 bases and J by 3 bases, with 11 bases between the two germline ends. The CDR3 has 13 amino acids. CDR3: CASSLYYDYEQYF. The CDR3 coding sequence is TGCGCCAGCAGCCTCTACTACGACTACGAGCAGTACTTC.

CDR3 protein: CASSLTAGTSGRKTQYF. CDR3 DNA sequence: TGTGCCAGCAGTTTAACCGCGGGGACTAGCGGGAGGAAGACCCAGTACTTC. The J gene is TRBJ2-4, the V gene TRBV12-3 or TRBV12-4; 15 nucleotides align to TRBD2. The J call is uncertain, as TRBJ2-5 better fits the DNA end. The CDR3 is made up of 17 amino acids.

This chain links TRBV20-1 with TRBJ1-2; perhaps TRBD1 as D (5 bases). This CDR3 is 12 amino acids long. CDR1 is DFQATT, CDR2 SNEGSKA, per germline (reference sequence). Trimming removed 3 bases at V and 5 bases at J, with 10 bases between. The CDR3 loop is CSARGHGYGYTF. DNA for the CDR3: TGCAGTGCTAGGGGGCATGGGTATGGCTACACCTTC.

This clonotype was counted only a few times. The rearrangement joins TRBV10-3 to TRBJ2-7; D is possibly TRBD2 (6 bases). Trimming removed 5 bases at V and 3 bases at J, with 14 bases between. Germline loops: CDR1 ENHRY, CDR2 SYGVKD. The CDR3 loop spans 14 amino acids. CDR3 in amino acids: CAISQLASIYEQYF. CDR3 DNA sequence: TGTGCCATCAGTCAGCTAGCGTCGATCTACGAGCAGTACTTC.

The CDR3 sequence: CASSFGDRDQPQHF. The CDR3 nucleotides are TGTGCCAGCAGCTTTGGCGACAGAGATCAGCCCCAGCATTTT. The rearrangement joins TRBV3-1 to TRBJ1-5; D is perhaps TRBD1 (5 bases). This CDR3 has 14 residues. V lost 5 bases, J lost 5 bases, and 13 bases lay in between. Germline loops: CDR1 LGHDT, CDR2 YNNKEL (reference sequence).